These 19 T cell receptor beta chains originate from one sample sequenced in a study of blood T cell repertoires in COVID-19. Sequencing used immunoSEQ multiplex PCR; TCRdb keeps in-frame clones, though not all of them. The sample gives roughly 300,000 clones, about 85% of which show up once; 10% to 15% is in the top ten. The sequenced material came from peripheral blood. These TCRs come from a human donor in a cohort sampled during active COVID-19.

This chain uses TRBV10-1 with TRBJ2-5; 11 bases align to TRBD2. Germline V gives CDR1 WNHNN, CDR2 SYGVQD (reference sequence). V shed 3 bases, J shed 2 bases, and the junction held 5 bases outside the gene matches. The CDR3 runs 16 residues. The CDR3 spells CASSEALAGGQETQYF. Written as DNA, the CDR3 is TGCGCCAGCAGTGAAGCATTAGCGGGAGGGCAAGAGACCCAGTACTTC.

The V call is TRBV14, the J call TRBJ2-1; TRBD2 is a possible D gene (6 bases). The CDR3 loop spans 14 amino acids. The V end was cut by 6 bases, the J end by 6 bases, with 15 bases between. Looked up from germline, CDR1 is SGHDN and CDR2 is FVKESK. The CDR3 sequence is CASRVYGGGNEQFF. CDR3 sequence (DNA): TGTGCCAGCAGGGTTTATGGGGGAGGCAATGAGCAGTTCTTC.

The chain links TRBV3-1 (or the pseudogene TRBV3-2) to TRBJ2-1; no clear D gene. Per germline, CDR1 LGHDT and CDR2 YNNKEL (reference sequence). The CDR3 runs to 13 residues. V was pared by 1 base and J by 10 bases, with 11 bases between. CDR3 loop: CASSQARYGEQFF. The CDR3 DNA reads TGTGCCAGCAGCCAAGCGAGGTACGGGGAGCAGTTCTTC.

This clone is a singleton in its sample. J is TRBJ1-6 and V is TRBV3-1 (or the pseudogene TRBV3-2); 7 bases fit TRBD1. This CDR3 has 15 amino acids. Per germline, CDR1 LGHDT and CDR2 YNNKEL (reference sequence). The trim removed 7 bases at V and 7 bases at J, leaving 10 bases unmatched. The CDR3 bases are TGTGCCAGCACCCCGGACAGGCACCCAAATTCACCCCTCCACTTT. Residues: CASTPDRHPNSPLHF.

The chain links TRBV28 to TRBJ2-2, with D hard to call. The CDR3 is 13 residues long. Between the trimmed V and J ends, which lost 2 bases and 7 bases, there was a span of 8 bases. The germline V gene has CDR1 MDHEN and CDR2 SYDVKM. In nucleotides, the CDR3 is TGTGCCAGCAGTTTAAACCCGGGCGGGGAGCTGTTTTTT. It specifies CASSLNPGGELFF.

The chain couples TRBV3-1 (or the pseudogene TRBV3-2) to TRBJ1-1, with TRBD1 identical over 7 bases. CDR1 LGHDT and CDR2 YNNKEL come from the germline V gene (reference sequence). The trim removed 1 base at V and 4 bases at J, leaving 6 bases unmatched. This CDR3 is built from 15 residues. The CDR3 spells CASSQGPAGGTEAFF. The CDR3 nucleotides are TGTGCCAGCAGCCAAGGTCCCGCAGGGGGCACTGAAGCTTTCTTT.

The V call is TRBV28, the J call TRBJ2-3; the match to TRBD2 covers 9 bases. Trimming cost V 6 bases and J 1 base; bases outside gene matches: 20. The CDR3 totals 20 residues. CDR1 is MDHEN, CDR2 SYDVKM, per germline. In DNA, the CDR3 is TGTGCCAGCAGGCGACAACGGGCTAGCGGGACCAGGCGGCGCACAGATACGCAGTATTTT. It encodes CASRRQRASGTRRRTDTQYF.

J is TRBJ2-5 and V is TRBV7-8; 9 bases match TRBD2. This CDR3 is 17 amino acids long. Per germline, CDR1 SGHVS and CDR2 FQNEAQ. The ends lost 1 base at V and 5 bases at J; junction bases unmatched: 11. Here the CDR3 reads CASSLGFLTSGWETQYF. The CDR3 coding sequence is TGTGCCAGCAGCTTAGGGTTTTTGACTAGCGGCTGGGAGACCCAGTACTTC.

The rearrangement joins TRBV9 to TRBJ2-1; TRBD2 matches 7 bases. Trimming at V came to 0 bases and at J to 12 bases, leaving 18 bases not matched to a gene. The CDR3 extends over 17 amino acids. Germline-derived CDR1 and CDR2 are SGDLS and YYNGEE. CDR3 bases: TGTGCCAGCAGCGTAGGGGGGGGTAGCGAATCCCCAATGAGGCAGTTCTTC. Amino acids: CASSVGGGSESPMRQFF.

The chain couples TRBV7-8 to TRBJ2-1; D perhaps matches TRBD1 (5 bases). V dropped 5 bases and J dropped 0 bases, with 11 bases sitting between them. This CDR3 has 15 amino acids. Germline CDR1 reads SGHVS; CDR2 reads FQNEAQ. The CDR3: CASSESRVSYNEQFF. For the CDR3, the DNA is TGTGCCAGCAGCGAATCCAGGGTCTCCTACAATGAGCAGTTCTTC.

This clone has a single count. The V call is TRBV27, the J call TRBJ2-5; D remains unclear. Trimming removed 1 base from V and 1 base from J, with 10 bases in between. CDR3 length: 15 residues. Germline V gives CDR1 MNHEY, CDR2 SMNVEV (reference sequence). The CDR3 region has the DNA TGTGCCAGCAGTTTATTACCCTCGGTCCAAGAGACCCAGTACTTC. It codes for CASSLLPSVQETQYF.

The chain joins TRBV9 to TRBJ2-3; D not certain. The CDR3 totals 14 residues. Per the germline V gene, CDR1 is SGDLS and CDR2 is YYNGEE. V lost 0 bases and J 2 bases, leaving 7 bases between the germline ends. CDR3: CASSVGHVTDTQYF. The CDR3 DNA reads TGTGCCAGCAGCGTAGGACACGTCACAGATACGCAGTATTTT.

The V call is TRBV7-2, the J call TRBJ1-1; 7 bases agree with TRBD1. Per germline, CDR1 SGHTA and CDR2 FQGNSA. CDR3 size: 16 residues. The V segment lost 6 bases and the J segment 0 bases; nucleotides outside the gene matches: 10. The CDR3 DNA follows: TGTGCCAGCAGGTACCAGACAGGGCCCATGAACACTGAAGCTTTCTTT. The encoded protein is CASRYQTGPMNTEAFF.

This rearrangement joins TRBV10-3 to TRBJ2-7; 10 nucleotides align to TRBD2. After removal of 6 bases from V and 0 bases from J, the junction contained 5 bases not matched to a gene. This CDR3 has 15 residues. Germline V lookup: CDR1 ENHRY, CDR2 SYGVKD. The CDR3 protein is CAIRSSGRGSYEQYF. CDR3 sequence (DNA): TGTGCCATCAGATCTAGCGGGAGAGGCTCCTACGAGCAGTACTTC.

V gene TRBV18 combines with J gene TRBJ2-5; no clear D gene. Deletions cut 2 bases from V and 4 bases from J, with 8 bases between. The CDR3 covers 13 residues. Germline V gives CDR1 KGHSH, CDR2 LQKENI. The CDR3 region is CASSPGQSETQYF. CDR3 in DNA: TGTGCCAGCTCACCAGGGCAGTCAGAGACCCAGTACTTC.

The chain joins TRBV6-2 or TRBV6-3 to TRBJ1-5; possible D gene TRBD1, 6 bases. The ends were cut back, 4 bases at V and 4 bases at J, with 11 bases in the middle. The CDR3 spans 14 residues. Germline CDR1 and CDR2: MNHEY and SVGEGT. The DNA of the CDR3 is TGTGCCAGCAGTTTCCAAGGGGGTAATCAGCCCCAGCATTTT. It is translated as CASSFQGGNQPQHF.

This clone was seen just once. The CDR3 loop reads CATSREVQRPYNEQFF. The CDR3 nucleotides read TGTGCCACCAGCAGAGAGGTGCAGCGGCCCTACAATGAGCAGTTCTTC. This sequence joins TRBV15 and TRBJ2-1, with D possibly TRBD2 on 5 matching bases. The CDR3 has 16 residues. Germline assignment: CDR1 LNHNV and CDR2 YYDKDF (reference sequence). V was pared by 0 bases and J by 2 bases, with 11 bases between.

This chain connects TRBV6-5 to TRBJ2-7; 9 positions match TRBD2. Germline CDR1 and CDR2: MNHEY and SVGAGI. After removal of 9 bases from V and 2 bases from J, the junction contained 8 bases not matched to a gene. There are 14 residues in the CDR3. CDR3 region: CASGRASGTYEQYF. The CDR3 DNA reads TGTGCCAGTGGAAGGGCTAGCGGGACCTACGAGCAGTACTTC.

The chain has TRBV6-1 and TRBJ2-2; D is uncertain. The V end was cut by 2 bases, the J end by 4 bases, with 5 bases between. The CDR3 is made up of 13 amino acids. Germline V gives CDR1 MNHNS, CDR2 SASEGT. The CDR3 reads CASSEPVTGELFF. The CDR3 DNA reads TGTGCCAGCAGTGAACCGGTCACCGGGGAGCTGTTTTTT.